This TCR beta chain was sequenced for a study of T cells in Graves' hyperthyroidism and ophthalmopathy (dated by TCRdb to about 2019). A note on the overall study: Peripheral blood samples were taken at the time of initial diagnosis, prior to any treatment. In about 6 Graves' hyperthyroidism patients, the study also compared T-cell repertoires from thyroid tissue with T-cell repertoires from blood. After blood sampling, hyperthyroidism patients were treated with methimazole at a starting dose of 30 mg daily, and ophthalmopathy patients were treated with high-dose intravenous methylprednisolone. According to the paper, TCR Vbeta CDR3 sequencing was carried out on 135 peripheral blood samples, which came from fewer than 50 ophthalmopathy, 70 to 80 hyperthyroidism and approximately 17 progressor patients. Whether ophthalmopathy could be predicted prospectively was tested in an independent validation cohort made up of under 20 hyperthyroidism patients plus 17 patients who later progressed to ophthalmopathy. To identify TCR V-J signatures that set the groups apart, the researchers used a discovery cohort of 90 to 100 patients, made up of roughly 40 with Graves' ophthalmopathy and about 60 with stable Graves' hyperthyroidism. For training and testing, the 100 or so patients in the discovery cohort were randomly divided in a 7:3 ratio. The full study reports these points: Sample size was not statistically predetermined, and blinding of investigators to group allocation was not performed. In validation, progression to ophthalmopathy was predicted by the model with 70.59% sensitivity and roughly 76% specificity, a median of around 5.9 months before onset. Most expanded thyroid clonotypes (frequency above 0.001) were also detected in blood, a finding suggesting that blood repertoires may reflect thyroid immune responses. A model built on a 13 V-J signature distinguished ophthalmopathy from stable hyperthyroidism, reaching about 88% sensitivity and 81.08% specificity in cross-validation and 80%/75% in testing.

TCR beta CDR3 regions were amplified from RNA transcripts. For the first round of RT-PCR on the TCR CDR3, the HTBI primer set was used together with the Qiagen OneStep RT-PCR kit. A second multiplex PCR round built the libraries, followed by size selection and purification. The libraries were sequenced on an Illumina HiSeq2000 using paired-end 100 bp reads. Under the source paper's analysis protocol: Raw data were processed with SOAPnuke, discarding reads with adapters, uncalled bases, mean Phred below 15, or no exact constant-primer or identifier match. High-quality paired reads were merged with COPE v1.2.5, and unique nucleotide sequences were defined as clonotypes. Clonotypes were aligned to IMGT TRBV, TRBD and TRBJ reference segments using MiTCR v1.1. Only V-J combinations with frequency above 0.0001, covering 98% to 99.2% of repertoires, were analysed. The TCS score was defined as F50 (clonal expansion) divided by E x V (chaos), with BLOSUM62-based TCRdist calculated between CDR3 peptides within each V-J. Welch's t-statistics and random forest reduced fewer than 550 V-J features to around 14, which were used in a naive Bayes classifier (R e1071). TCRdb trimmed the raw reads at Q25, called clones with MiXCR and kept productive beta chains. Each record represents a unique CDR3 protein, reported with the most common genes and DNA among its rows. TCRdb's processing, not the authors' own work, is the source of the V and J calls. The sample data list some 620,000 distinct CDR3 sequences, and 16% of these were observed just once. The top ten clones comprise approximately 3.8% of the sample.

A patient counted as having stable Graves' hyperthyroidism if no progression to ophthalmopathy occurred over 18 months of follow-up. The hyperthyroidism patients were between 18 and 65 years old and newly diagnosed, with a disease duration of less than 2 months. The study excluded patients with uncontrolled infections, other autoimmune diseases, pregnancy or lactation. Clinical symptoms, serum thyroxine and TRAb, thyroid ultrasound, and orbital computed tomography formed the basis for the diagnoses. PBMCs were isolated from roughly 10 ml of fresh peripheral blood by Ficoll-Paque density gradient centrifugation. Trizol reagent was used to extract total RNA, and RNA quality was then checked on an Agilent 2100 Bioanalyzer. According to the germline V gene (reference sequence), CDR1 reads SEHNR and CDR2 reads FQNEAQ. The CDR3 spans 14 residues, from the cysteine through the phenylalanine. The DNA shown is the 42-base CDR3, in frame from base 1. V loses 3 bases of germline sequence and J loses 5 bases, and the interval between the two ends is 14 bases.

This clonotype was recorded many times. The antigen it recognizes is unknown. The input lacks base qualities; no much larger clone sits a single base away. What was sequenced was blood. The receptor chain draws on TRBV7-9 and TRBJ2-7; the D element could tentatively be TRBD1 or TRBD2, as 5 bases agree for each. This TCR came from a woman aged 25 to 39 with Graves' hyperthyroidism. The nucleotide sequence reads as follows: TGTGCCAGCAGCTTCGGGACGGGCCGGGACGAGCAGTACTTC. Its protein reads: CASSFGTGRDEQYF.